This T cell receptor beta chain was profiled in a study of T cells in Graves' hyperthyroidism and ophthalmopathy (dated 2019 in TCRdb). In the study overall: Peripheral blood was sampled at the time of initial diagnosis, prior to any treatment. TCR V-J signatures able to tell the groups apart were searched for in a discovery cohort of 100 or so patients, of whom 40 to 45 had Graves' ophthalmopathy and about 60 had stable Graves' hyperthyroidism. Prospective prediction of ophthalmopathy was tested in an independent validation cohort consisting of roughly 20 hyperthyroidism patients and 15 or so patients who later progressed to ophthalmopathy. The 90 to 100 discovery patients were randomly divided into training and test sets at a 7:3 ratio. In addition, the study compared T-cell repertoires in thyroid tissue and in blood from six Graves' hyperthyroidism patients. Once sampling was done, hyperthyroidism patients were given methimazole at a starting dose of 30 mg daily, whereas ophthalmopathy patients were given high-dose intravenous methylprednisolone. The paper describes TCR Vbeta CDR3 sequencing of around 130 peripheral blood samples, made up of 43 ophthalmopathy patients, around 78 hyperthyroidism patients and about 17 progressor patients.

TCR beta CDR3 regions were amplified from RNA transcripts. For the first round of RT-PCR on the TCR CDR3, the HTBI primer set was used together with the Qiagen OneStep RT-PCR kit. The libraries were constructed in a second round of multiplex PCR and then size-selected and purified. The libraries were sequenced on an Illumina HiSeq2000 using paired-end 100 bp reads. Per the original workflow: SOAPnuke was used to process the raw data, removing reads that contained adapters or uncalled bases, had a mean Phred below 15, or lacked an exact match to the constant primer or identifier. COPE v1.2.5 was used to merge the high-quality paired reads, and each unique nucleotide sequence was defined as a clonotype. MiTCR v1.1 was used to align the clonotypes against IMGT TRBV, TRBD and TRBJ reference segments. Analysis was restricted to V-J combinations with a frequency above 0.0001, which covered 98% to 99.2% of repertoires. A TCS score was defined as the ratio of F50 (clonal expansion) to E x V (chaos), with BLOSUM62-based TCRdist applied between CDR3 peptides within each V-J. Welch's t-statistics and random forest reduced roughly 500 V-J features to around 14, which were used in a naive Bayes classifier (R e1071). Clones were called with MiXCR by TCRdb after fastp trimmed the public reads at Q25, and only in-frame beta chains were retained. All rows with the same CDR3 protein become a single entry with the most common DNA and genes. The V and J calls here are based on TCRdb, not the publication. The sample yields about 300,000 distinct CDR3 sequences; roughly a fifth were counted once. The top ten hold under 45% of the sample.

Details on this clonotype: It has no known antigen specificity. Base qualities were left out, and no much larger clone turns up one base away.

V is cut by 5 bases and J by 0 bases, and the space between the germline ends is 12 bases. Spanning cysteine to phenylalanine, the CDR3 consists of 15 amino acids. The DNA shown is the 45-base CDR3, in frame from base 1. In the germline V gene, CDR1 corresponds to MRHNA and CDR2 to SNTAGT. What the work shows at the level of the full study, not this receptor alone: Sample size was not statistically predetermined, and investigators were not blinded to group allocation. In validation, progression to ophthalmopathy was predicted by the model with 70.59% sensitivity and roughly 72% specificity, a median of 6.5 months before onset. In cross-validation, a model built on a 13 V-J signature told ophthalmopathy apart from stable hyperthyroidism with approximately 90% sensitivity and approximately 81% specificity, and in testing the same model reached 80%/75%. Most expanded thyroid clonotypes (frequency above 0.001) were also detected in blood, suggesting blood repertoires may reflect thyroid immune responses.

Ophthalmopathy patients had moderately to severely active disease, Clinical Activity Score of at least 3, NOSPECS grade of at least 4, and duration under 3 months. Patients with uncontrolled infections, other autoimmune diseases, pregnancy or lactation were excluded. Diagnoses relied on clinical symptoms, serum thyroxine and TRAb, thyroid ultrasound and orbital computed tomography. Ficoll-Paque density gradient centrifugation was used to isolate PBMCs from around 10 ml of fresh peripheral blood. Trizol reagent was used to extract total RNA, and RNA quality was then checked on an Agilent 2100 Bioanalyzer.

The clonotype comes from a man aged 50 to 59 with Graves' ophthalmopathy. Sequencing input: blood. The chain links TRBV6-4 with TRBJ2-3; TRBD2 might be the D gene, on 5 matching bases. At the DNA level, the sequence is TGTGCCAGCAGTCCGATGGCGGGTAGCACAGATACGCAGTATTTT. Protein translation: CASSPMAGSTDTQYF.